This TCR beta chain was recorded in a study of response to subunit inactivated influenza vaccine. Regarding the study as a whole: With each seasonal influenza vaccination, the authors suggested, few new T cells are recruited.

V was clipped by 1 base and J by 3 bases, with 11 bases between them. The CDR3 length is 14 residues. Germline V gene data show CDR1 as DFQATT and CDR2 as SNEGSKA (reference sequence). A word on this clonotype: The antigen is undetermined.

TCRdb reprocessed the RT-PCR reads via MiXCR and lists one record per CDR3 protein. Of over 650,000 distinct CDR3 sequences in the sample, less than 20% were seen once. The origin of this receptor is a man in his fifties or sixties who received an inactivated influenza vaccine. Sample: PBMCs from blood, taken 5 days after vaccination. The chain links TRBV20-1 to TRBJ2-3; possible D gene TRBD2, 5 bases. The chain's CDR3 is CSARVTGITDTQYF. The CDR3 nucleotides are TGCAGTGCTAGAGTAACCGGGATAACAGATACGCAGTATTTT.